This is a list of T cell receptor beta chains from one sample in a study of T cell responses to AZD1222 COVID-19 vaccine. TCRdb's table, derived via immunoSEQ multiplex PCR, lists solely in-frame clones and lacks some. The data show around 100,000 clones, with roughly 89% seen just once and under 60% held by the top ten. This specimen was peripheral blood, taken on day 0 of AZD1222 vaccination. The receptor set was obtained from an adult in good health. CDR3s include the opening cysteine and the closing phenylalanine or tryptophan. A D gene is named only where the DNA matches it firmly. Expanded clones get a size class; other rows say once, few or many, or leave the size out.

TGTGCCAGCAGCCCGGACAGGGGGCGCGTCAATGAGCAGTTCTTC,CASSPDRGRVNEQFF,TRBV7-2,-,TRBD1,TRBJ2-1
TGTGCCAGCAGTCGGGATAGCAATCAGCCCCAGCATTTT,CASSRDSNQPQHF,TRBV28,-,-,TRBJ1-5
TGTGCCAGCACCCCCTGGGGAAAAAACTATGGCTACACCTTC,CASTPWGKNYGYTF,TRBV6-5,-,-,TRBJ1-2
TGTGCCAGCAGTTCCAGGGGGCTCGTTGCTTTCTTT,CASSSRGLVAFF,TRBV28,-,TRBD1,TRBJ1-1
TGTGCCAGCATGAAGGGAACCACCGGGGAGCTGTTTTTT,CASMKGTTGELFF,TRBV7-9,-,-,TRBJ2-2
TGTGCCAGTAGTATACCAGGGAGAGGAGAGACCCAGTACTTC,CASSIPGRGETQYF,TRBV19,-,-,TRBJ2-5
TGTGCCAGCAGTTACGATACAGAATCATTGAACACTGAAGCTTTCTTT,CASSYDTESLNTEAFF,TRBV6-5,-,-,TRBJ1-1
TGTGCCAGCAGAGAGAGGACAGGGGACGGCTATGGCTACACCTTC,CASRERTGDGYGYTF,TRBV6-5,-,TRBD1,TRBJ1-2
TGTGCCAGCAGCTTAGTTCGAAGCCGGGGCAATGAGCAGTTCTTC,CASSLVRSRGNEQFF,TRBV11-2,few,-,TRBJ2-1
TGTGCCACCAGTACTGGGTGGCGCGGGAATGGGAATGAGCAGTTCTTC,CATSTGWRGNGNEQFF,TRBV24-1,-,-,TRBJ2-1
TGCGCCAGCAGCTCAGAGACAGCCGCCTACGAGCAGTACTTC,CASSSETAAYEQYF,TRBV5-1,-,-,TRBJ2-7
TGTGCCAGTAGCCACCGGGACAGGGCGTTGGGGGCCAACGTCCTGACTTTC,CASSHRDRALGANVLTF,TRBV19,-,TRBD1,TRBJ2-6
TGTGCCAGCAGTGAGCGGACAGGGTTTAACTACGAGCAGTACTTC,CASSERTGFNYEQYF,TRBV6-1,-,TRBD1,TRBJ2-7
TGTGCCAGTAGTCTAGGACTAGCGGGAGACAATGAGCAGTTCTTC,CASSLGLAGDNEQFF,TRBV19,-,TRBD2,TRBJ2-1
TGTGCCAGCAGCTTCCGGTGGTCGGCTAGCGGACTCTTATCCGAGCAGTTCTTC,CASSFRWSASGLLSEQFF,TRBV7-7,-,TRBD2,TRBJ2-1
TGTGCCAGCAGCCAACTAGCGTCCGGGTTCGAGCAGTACTTC,CASSQLASGFEQYF,TRBV3-1/TRBV3-2,-,-,TRBJ2-7
TGTGCCAGCAATCCAGAAGCGGGAGTAGGCGGCGGGGAGCTGTTTTTT,CASNPEAGVGGGELFF,TRBV7-9,-,TRBD2,TRBJ2-2
TGCGCCAGCAGCCCCGACTGGGGGGGAAACAATGAGCAGTTCTTC,CASSPDWGGNNEQFF,TRBV5-1,once,TRBD2,TRBJ2-1
TGTGCCAGCAGCACCCGGGGCTACGAGCAGTACTTC,CASSTRGYEQYF,TRBV7-9,-,-,TRBJ2-7
TGTGCCAGCATCTCGACCTGGGGTGAGCAGTACTTC,CASISTWGEQYF,TRBV6-5,-,-,TRBJ2-7
TGTGCCAGCAGCGTAGGGACTAGCGGGAGTCGCGAGCAGTACTTC,CASSVGTSGSREQYF,TRBV9,-,TRBD2,TRBJ2-7
TGTGCCACCACGCCCAGGGGGCGCGACAATCAGCCCCAGCATTTT,CATTPRGRDNQPQHF,TRBV6-5,-,TRBD1,TRBJ1-5
TGTGCCAGCAGCTTAGCTTTTGGGGACACTGAAGCTTTCTTT,CASSLAFGDTEAFF,TRBV7-6,-,-,TRBJ1-1
TGTGCCAGCAGTCTAGCGGGAGGGAGGTACGAGCAGTACTTC,CASSLAGGRYEQYF,TRBV28,once,TRBD2,TRBJ2-7
TGTGCCAGCAGCCCAGGGACTAACACTGAAGCTTTCTTT,CASSPGTNTEAFF,TRBV11-3,-,-,TRBJ1-1
TGCGCCAGCAGCCATACTGCTTGGGCTAGCGAAAGCACAGATACGCAGTATTTT,CASSHTAWASESTDTQYF,TRBV4-1,-,-,TRBJ2-3
TGCGCCAGCAGTGTAAAGGAGGAGCTGTTTTTT,CASSVKEELFF,TRBV10-1,-,-,TRBJ2-2
TGCGCCAGCAGCCAGGCCGGAGGGGGGACTGAAGCTTTCTTT,CASSQAGGGTEAFF,TRBV4-3,-,-,TRBJ1-1
TGTGCCAGTAGTCCCTCCGGTACTACCGCCGCGAACACCGGGGAGCTGTTTTTT,CASSPSGTTAANTGELFF,TRBV19,-,-,TRBJ2-2
TGTGCCAGCAGCTTAACGGGGAACACTGAAGCTTTCTTT,CASSLTGNTEAFF,TRBV7-2,-,-,TRBJ1-1
TGTGCCAGCAGGGGGTTCACCGGGGAGCTGTTTTTT,CASRGFTGELFF,TRBV27,-,-,TRBJ2-2
TGTGCCAGCAGCTTAGACCCGAACACTGAAGCTTTCTTT,CASSLDPNTEAFF,TRBV11-3,-,-,TRBJ1-1
TGTGCCAGCAGTGATTCTCAGGGATCGGCGCAGTACTTC,CASSDSQGSAQYF,TRBV2,-,-,TRBJ2-7
TGTGCCAGCAGCCAGTGGGGAAGTTCCGCCAATGAGCAGTTCTTC,CASSQWGSSANEQFF,TRBV7-9,-,-,TRBJ2-1
TGTGCCTGGAGTCGACAGAGAGGAAACTATGGCTACACCTTC,CAWSRQRGNYGYTF,TRBV30,-,-,TRBJ1-2
TGTGCCAGCAGCAAACAACAGGACGGTAAAGAGACCCAGTACTTC,CASSKQQDGKETQYF,TRBV21-1,-,-,TRBJ2-5
TGTGCCAGCAGTGACCCGAAGACAGGGAAAGCCGGGGAGCTGTTTTTT,CASSDPKTGKAGELFF,TRBV6-4,-,TRBD1,TRBJ2-2
TGTGCCAGCAGTTTCGGGGGGCGAGAAAAACTGTTTTTT,CASSFGGREKLFF,TRBV28,-,-,TRBJ1-4
TGTGCCAGCAGTCGGAGAACTGGGGCCAACGTCCTGACTTTC,CASSRRTGANVLTF,TRBV27,-,-,TRBJ2-6
TGTGCCACCAGCAGAGGTAGGGGGAGCAATCAGCCCCAGCATTTT,CATSRGRGSNQPQHF,TRBV15,few,-,TRBJ1-5
TGTGCCAGCAGGCGAGACAGGAGCTATGGCTACACCTTC,CASRRDRSYGYTF,TRBV6-5,-,-,TRBJ1-2
TGTGCCAGCAGCTTAGCTAGTCCCGGCCTGTGCGGGCAGTACTTC,CASSLASPGLCGQYF,TRBV11-3,-,-,TRBJ2-7
TGCGCCAGCAGCATTGACAGGGAGGGTGAAAAACTGTTTTTT,CASSIDREGEKLFF,TRBV5-1,-,TRBD1,TRBJ1-4
TGTGCCAGCAGCGTAGATGCAGGGGATGGCTACACCTTC,CASSVDAGDGYTF,TRBV9,-,-,TRBJ1-2
TGTGCCAGCAGTAAAAACACTGAAGCTTTCTTT,CASSKNTEAFF,TRBV6-5,-,-,TRBJ1-1
TGTGCCAGCAGCTTTGGGCGAGAGACCCAGTACTTC,CASSFGRETQYF,TRBV7-2,-,-,TRBJ2-5
TGTGCCAGCAGCTTGGCAGGTTACACTGAAGCTTTCTTT,CASSLAGYTEAFF,TRBV11-3,-,-,TRBJ1-1
TGCGCCAGCAGCTTGATGACAGGGAAGAACACCGGGGAGCTGTTTTTT,CASSLMTGKNTGELFF,TRBV5-1,-,TRBD1,TRBJ2-2
TGTGCCAGCAGCTTAGCGGGAGGGCCTAGAGAGACCCAGTACTTC,CASSLAGGPRETQYF,TRBV28,-,TRBD2,TRBJ2-5
TGTGCCAGCAGTTACACCCTCCTTCAAACGAACTATGGCTACACCTTC,CASSYTLLQTNYGYTF,TRBV6-5,-,-,TRBJ1-2
TGCGCCAGCAGCCAAGGACAGGAGTTCTACGAGCAGTACTTC,CASSQGQEFYEQYF,TRBV4-1,-,-,TRBJ2-7
TGTGCCAGCAGCGTAGCTCCCCGGGGCGAGCAGTACTTC,CASSVAPRGEQYF,TRBV9,few,-,TRBJ2-7